The clone carrying this T cell receptor beta chain has a single count. CDR3 size: 16 residues. The germline V gene has CDR1 SGHDT and CDR2 YYEEEE. V lost 4 bases and J lost 1, with 17 bases in between. The data are from a study of T-cell reconstitution after alpha-beta-depleted transplantation in children. Construction of the TCRbeta library involved unique molecular identifiers. From the PCR reads, TCRdb called clonotypes with MiXCR, one entry per CDR3 protein. This sample has about a million distinct CDR3 sequences, with about 31% found just once. The sequences come from PBMCs, mostly from graft donor cells, collected 360 days after TCRalphabeta/CD19-depleted stem cell transplant. The clonotype comes from a boy less than two years old who had a stem cell transplant for SCID, so the T cells may come from the graft donor. The chain carries TRBV5-6 and TRBJ2-5; D may correspond to TRBD1 or TRBD2 (6 bases each). The CDR3 DNA sequence: TGTGCCAGCAGCGGGGGGCCGCGGGATTTCCAAGAGACCCAGTACTTC. It translates to CASSGGPRDFQETQYF. Full variable domain (remainder filled in from reference TRBV5-6 and TRBJ2-5): DAGVTQSPTHLIKTRGQQVTLRCSPKSGHDTVSWYQQALGQGPQFIFQYYEEEERQRGNFPDRFSGHQFPNYSSELNVNALLLGDSALYLCASSGGPRDFQETQYFGPGTRLLVL.